A single sample is the source of the 19 T cell receptor beta chains below, sequenced in a study of vaccination and CD4 T cells after COVID-19. Treatment meaning: roughly ten-day PBMC culture with coronavirus spike peptide pools or control peptides (ViraFEST assay). Antigens of these TCRs are unknown. The assay that was used to sequence DNA from cultured CD4+ T cells was the Oncomine TCR Beta short-read assay. TCRdb analysed the PCR reads with MiXCR anew, one entry per CDR3 protein. There are about 14,000 distinct CDR3 sequences in the sample; about 51% occur only once, and about 14% lies in the top ten. Material: CD4+ T cells from blood, cultured in vitro. The receptors were sampled from a human donor who had recovered from COVID-19.

The table lists this clonotype with a few counts. The junction does not match germline at one end; this may be a read error. This sequence joins TRBV6-2 or TRBV6-3 and TRBJ1-6; possible D gene TRBD1, 6 bases. CDR3 length: 15 amino acids. CDR1 and CDR2 from the germline V gene are MNHEY and SVGEGT. The DNA for the CDR3 is TGTGCCAGCAGTAACTCAGGGGTTCCTAATTCACCCCTCCACTTT. Translated: CASSNSGVPNSPLHF.

Remarks on this clonotype: The conserved phenylalanine or tryptophan is not found at the CDR3 terminus, so this likely reflects a read error. V gene TRBV2 combines with J gene TRBJ1-1; D gene unclear. Germline CDR1 reads SNHLY; CDR2 reads FYNNEI. This CDR3 is built from 14 residues. V was cut by 5 bases and J by 4 bases, with 14 bases left in between. The CDR3 is CASSRSLMITEAFS. In DNA, the CDR3 is TGTGCCAGCAGTCGATCCCTGATGATCACTGAAGCTTTCTCT.

This clonotype was observed a few times. The J gene is TRBJ1-3, the V gene TRBV20-1; D unresolved. This CDR3 spans 14 amino acids. CDR1 DFQATT and CDR2 SNEGSKA come from the germline V gene (reference sequence). V was shortened by 3 bases and J by 0 bases, with 9 bases between the two germline ends. The CDR3 protein is CSASTELSGNTIYF. The CDR3 DNA reads TGCAGTGCTAGCACAGAACTCTCTGGAAACACCATATATTTT.

J is TRBJ2-2 and V is TRBV10-3, with D tentatively TRBD1 (5 bases). Germline V gene sequence: CDR1 ENHRY, CDR2 SYGVKD. The CDR3 runs to 16 residues. The V end lost 0 bases, the J end lost 7 bases, and 15 bases lay between the germline ends. The CDR3 nucleotides are TGTGCCATCAGTGAGTCACCAGGGTCCGTCTACGGGGAGCTGTTTTTT. Protein: CAISESPGSVYGELFF.

The DNA for the CDR3 is TGTGCCACCAGTAAACAACAGGGGACTGAAGCTTTCTTT. It codes for CATSKQQGTEAFF. The rearrangement links TRBV15 to TRBJ1-1; 7 nucleotides line up with TRBD1. CDR1 is LNHNV and CDR2 is YYDKDF in the germline V gene (reference sequence). The V segment lost 6 bases and the J segment 5 bases; nucleotides outside the gene matches: 6. This CDR3 region has 13 residues. Full variable domain (outside the CDR3, taken from reference TRBV15 and TRBJ1-1): DAMVIQNPRYQVTQFGKPVTLSCSQTLNHNVMYWYQQKSSQAPKLLFHYYDKDFNNEADTPDNFQSRRPNTSFCFLDIRSPGLGDTAMYLCATSKQQGTEAFFGQGTRLTVV.

The CDR3 sequence is CASRPTSGKATGELFF. For the CDR3, the DNA is TGTGCCAGCAGACCAACTAGCGGGAAGGCCACCGGGGAGCTGTTTTTT. V usage is TRBV12-3 or TRBV12-4 and J usage is TRBJ2-2; TRBD2 matches at 10 bases. J lost 4 bases, V lost 6 bases, and 8 bases had no gene match. The CDR3 spans 16 residues.

V usage is TRBV28 and J usage is TRBJ2-7, with TRBD1 matching 8 bases. The CDR3 loop spans 15 amino acids. J lost 9 bases, V lost 1 base, and 11 bases had no gene match. From germline, CDR1 is MDHEN and CDR2 SYDVKM. The DNA for the CDR3 is TGTGCCAGCAGTTTATTCTGGACAGGGTCCAACGGGCAGTACTTC. Protein: CASSLFWTGSNGQYF.

This clonotype was counted once. The chain employs TRBV7-2 and TRBJ1-5; D is undetermined. V was cut by 5 bases and J by 4 bases, with 6 bases left in between. Germline CDR1 SGHTA, CDR2 FQGNSA. The length of the CDR3 is 12 residues. This CDR3 reads CASSKRNQPQHF. In nucleotides, the CDR3 is TGTGCCAGCAGCAAGCGGAATCAGCCCCAGCATTTT.

The CDR3 reads CSVRDAGDNSPLHF. The DNA of the CDR3 is TGCAGCGTGAGGGACGCGGGGGATAATTCACCCCTCCACTTT. This chain connects TRBV29-1 to TRBJ1-6, with D possibly being TRBD1 (5 bases). CDR3 size: 14 residues. Germline loops: CDR1 SQVTM, CDR2 ANQGSEA. V was clipped by 6 bases and J by 5 bases, with 14 bases between them. Supplemented by reference TRBV29-1 and TRBJ1-6, the full variable domain reads SAVISQKPSRDICQRGTSLTIQCQVDSQVTMMFWYRQQPGQSLTLIATANQGSEATYESGFVIDKFPISRPNLTFSTLTVSNMSPEDSSIYLCSVRDAGDNSPLHFGNGTRLTVT.

J is TRBJ2-1 and V is TRBV20-1, with D unclear. V was cut by 7 bases and J by 0 bases, with 10 bases left in between. CDR1 DFQATT and CDR2 SNEGSKA come from the germline V gene (reference sequence). The CDR3 runs 13 residues. Here the CDR3 reads CSVAESSYNEQFF. CDR3 coding DNA: TGCAGTGTCGCGGAGAGCTCCTACAATGAGCAGTTCTTC.

This clonotype was counted only a few times. The genes are TRBV6-5 and TRBJ2-7; D remains unclear. The CDR3 is made up of 12 amino acids. V was shortened by 4 bases and J by 7 bases, with 11 bases between the two germline ends. Germline CDR1 MNHEY, CDR2 SVGAGI. In nucleotides, the CDR3 is TGTGCCAGCAGTTCCCCCGGACGGGAGCAGTACTTC. Protein product: CASSSPGREQYF.

This clonotype was observed a single time. CDR3 DNA sequence: TGTGCCAGCAGCCCTTTCGGGCGGGAGCGGGCAGATACGCAGTATTTT. Translated, it gives CASSPFGRERADTQYF. V usage is TRBV7-9 and J usage is TRBJ2-3; TRBD2 aligns across 7 bases. Trimming removed 5 bases from V and 4 bases from J; junction bases left unmatched: 12. CDR3 length: 16 amino acids. Germline-derived CDR1 and CDR2 are SEHNR and FQNEAQ (reference sequence).

This clonotype occurred a few times. The rearrangement links TRBV20-1 to TRBJ2-2; no definite D call. In germline, CDR1 is DFQATT, CDR2 SNEGSKA (reference sequence). Trimming pared 3 bases from V and 1 base from J, leaving 9 bases between. The CDR3 spans 14 residues. CDR3 residues: CSARNPLNTGELFF. CDR3 in DNA: TGCAGTGCTAGGAACCCCCTGAACACCGGGGAGCTGTTTTTT.

The chain is built from TRBV9 and TRBJ2-7, with 8 nucleotides matching TRBD1. With 3 bases clipped from V and 4 bases from J, the junction kept 9 bases outside the gene matches. The CDR3 covers 15 residues. CDR1 and CDR2 from the germline V gene are SGDLS and YYNGEE. CDR3 sequence: CASSARPQGAYEQYF. CDR3 nucleotides: TGTGCCAGCAGCGCCCGACCCCAGGGGGCTTACGAGCAGTACTTC.

There are a few counts of this clonotype. The J gene is TRBJ2-2, the V gene TRBV12-5; TRBD2 matches 14 bases. Germline V lookup: CDR1 LGHNT, CDR2 FRNRAP. CDR3 size: 16 residues. After removal of 3 bases from V and 4 bases from J, the junction contained 1 base not matched to a gene. CDR3 amino acids: CASGFGTSGSTGELFF. The CDR3 DNA is TGTGCTAGTGGTTTCGGGACTAGCGGGAGCACCGGGGAGCTGTTTTTT.

V usage is TRBV6-5 and J usage is TRBJ1-6; D gene unclear. The length of the CDR3 is 19 residues. The germline V gene encodes CDR1 MNHEY and CDR2 SVGAGI. Trimming left V 1 base short and J 1 base short, with 17 bases between. CDR3 DNA: TGTGCCAGCAGTTACTTGGGCCAACACGATCAGTCCTATAATTCACCCCTCCACTTT. This translates into CASSYLGQHDQSYNSPLHF.

The count of this clonotype is one. The gene calls are TRBV28 and TRBJ1-5; no definite D call. CDR1 is MDHEN, CDR2 SYDVKM, per germline. Trimming cost V 5 bases and J 7 bases, with 6 bases left between them. There are 11 residues in the CDR3. The CDR3 nucleotides read TGTGCCAGCAGTAAGGCGCAGCCCCAGCATTTT. It yields the protein CASSKAQPQHF.

In its sample, this clonotype was seen once. The rearrangement joins TRBV28 to TRBJ1-5; D gene ambiguous. Trimming pared 7 bases from V and 5 bases from J, leaving 18 bases between. CDR3 length: 15 amino acids. CDR1 is MDHEN, CDR2 SYDVKM, per germline. Here the CDR3 reads CASTDRLSYDQPQHF. The CDR3, as DNA: TGTGCCAGCACCGATCGTCTCAGCTACGATCAGCCCCAGCATTTT.

The V and J genes are TRBV7-9 and TRBJ2-7, with D possibly TRBD1 on 6 matching bases. Germline CDR1 SEHNR, CDR2 FQNEAQ (reference sequence). The CDR3 runs 15 residues. Trimming shortened V by 5 bases and J by 2 bases, and 16 bases separated the two germline ends. The CDR3 here is CASSPGTTNTYEQYF. DNA of the CDR3: TGTGCCAGCAGCCCCGGGACAACGAACACCTACGAGCAGTACTTC.